This entry describes one T cell receptor beta chain. V dropped 2 bases and J dropped 5; count of bases not matched to a gene: 5. Germline V gene lookup returns CDR1 MNHEY and CDR2 SMNVEV (reference sequence). The CDR3 extends over 17 amino acids. This record belongs to a study of blood T cell repertoires in COVID-19. Turning to the study itself: Both acute and convalescent COVID-19 samples were obtained from the United States, Italy and Spain.

Seattle participants joined during active infection and were tracked over time. As handled by the study authors: Amplification from reference gene primers served as the basis for estimated nucleated cell counts. Assay: immunoSEQ multiplex PCR; the TCRdb copy retains only in-frame clones and omits some. The V and J calls and the clone size are those of that table, but D and trimming were determined from the DNA. The sample records tens of thousands of clones, nearly 90% being singletons. Specimen: peripheral blood. The rearrangement links TRBV27 to TRBJ2-2, with 13 bases fitting TRBD2. This sequence originates from a man in his sixties with COVID-19, enrolled during active disease. Here the CDR3 reads CASSLTPGLAGTGELFF. The CDR3 bases are TGTGCCAGCAGTTTAACCCCGGGACTAGCGGGAACCGGGGAGCTGTTTTTT.